Below, 11 T cell receptor beta chains from the same sample are listed, as sequenced in a study of human T cells and chemical hapten exposure. Described time point: patch test 1, 2 weeks after DPC sensitization. The treatment: therapeutic diphenylcyclopropenone sensitization with weekly scalp DPC. TCRdb analysed the RACE reads with MiXCR anew, one entry per CDR3 protein. The sample consists of about 360,000 distinct CDR3 sequences, approximately 6.3% of them appearing once. This material consisted of whole blood, taken in connection with sensitization to the hapten diphenylcyclopropenone (DPC). Source of these receptors: a young woman with alopecia areata. Some clones in this sample may be carry-over from other donors' samples.

This clonotype turned up a few times. This rearrangement joins TRBV11-2 to TRBJ2-1; D gene ambiguous. Germline V lookup: CDR1 SGHAT, CDR2 FQNNGV. The CDR3 runs to 13 residues. V shed 7 bases and J shed 7 bases, with 14 bases lying between them. The CDR3 loop is CASTLGRINEQFF. The DNA for the CDR3 is TGTGCCAGCACCCTCGGACGGATAAATGAGCAGTTCTTC.

The V gene is TRBV20-1, the J gene TRBJ1-1, with a possible D match to TRBD1 (5 bases). Trimming removed 4 bases from V and 6 bases from J, with 12 bases in between. The CDR3 contains 12 residues. The germline V gene has CDR1 DFQATT and CDR2 SNEGSKA (reference sequence). The DNA of the CDR3 is TGCAGTGCTAAGGTTGGGGACGCTGAAGCTTTCTTT. It translates to CSAKVGDAEAFF.

This clonotype was observed a handful of times. V is TRBV6-2 or TRBV6-3 and J is TRBJ1-2; no reliable D call. The V and J ends lost 6 bases and 5 bases respectively, with 4 bases between them. Germline assignment: CDR1 MNHEY and CDR2 SVGEGT. The CDR3 has 10 amino acids. The CDR3 DNA sequence: TGTGCCAGCAGGGGGTATGGCTACACCTTC. It is translated as CASRGYGYTF.

The rearrangement joins TRBV13 to TRBJ2-7, with 7 bases matching TRBD1. V was pared by 4 bases and J by 0 bases, with 9 bases of the junction left unmatched. There are 16 residues in the CDR3. Germline V CDR1 and CDR2: PRHDT, FYEKMQ (reference sequence). The CDR3 is CASSSPDRLGSYEQYF. The CDR3 DNA is TGTGCCAGCAGCTCCCCGGACAGGTTAGGCTCCTACGAGCAGTACTTC.

This clonotype was counted at least ten times. The V call is TRBV5-4, the J call TRBJ2-3; no clear D. Trimming shortened V by 2 bases and J by 6 bases, and 13 bases separated the two germline ends. CDR1 and CDR2 from the germline V gene are SGHNT and YYREEE (reference sequence). This CDR3 is 14 amino acids long. CDR3 residues: CASSFLTDFDTQYF. CDR3 DNA: TGTGCCAGCAGCTTTCTGACGGATTTTGATACGCAGTATTTT. The entire variable domain, with the rest obtained from reference TRBV5-4 and TRBJ2-3, is as follows: ETGVTQSPTHLIKTRGQQVTLRCSSQSGHNTVSWYQQALGQGPQFIFQYYREEENGRGNFPPRFSGLQFPNYSSELNVNALELDDSALYLCASSFLTDFDTQYFGPGTRLTVL.

This clonotype was recorded a few times. The rearrangement joins TRBV7-8 to TRBJ1-1, with D hard to call. V lost 5 bases to trimming and J lost 3 bases, with 10 bases between them. CDR1 and CDR2 from the germline V gene are SGHVS and FQNEAQ. The CDR3 is made up of 13 amino acids. CDR3 coding DNA: TGTGCCAGCAGCGGAGGCCGGGACACTGAAGCTTTCTTT. The encoded protein is CASSGGRDTEAFF.

In its sample, this clonotype was seen a few times. V usage is TRBV10-3 and J usage is TRBJ2-1; TRBD1 aligns across 8 bases. The CDR3 totals 18 residues. The V gene's germline CDR1 is ENHRY and CDR2 SYGVKD. V was pared by 3 bases and J by 5 bases, with 15 bases of the junction left unmatched. The CDR3 protein is CAISDPIGTGPIDNEQFF. CDR3 bases: TGTGCCATCAGTGACCCGATTGGGACAGGCCCAATAGACAATGAGCAGTTCTTC.

The rearrangement uses TRBV6-6 and TRBJ2-3; D is unresolved. V gave up 3 bases and J gave up 0 bases, with 10 bases separating them. This CDR3 comprises 15 residues. Germline V gene lookup returns CDR1 MNHNY and CDR2 SVGAGI (reference sequence). The CDR3 DNA is TGTGCCAGCAGTTATAAGCTAACTAGCACAGATACGCAGTATTTT. This sequence encodes CASSYKLTSTDTQYF.

In this sample, this clonotype turned up many times. This sequence joins TRBV6-2 or TRBV6-3 and TRBJ1-4; no firm D call. Germline V gives CDR1 MNHEY, CDR2 SVGEGT. With 4 bases removed from V and 0 bases from J, the gap between germline ends came to 9 bases. This CDR3 has 15 residues. The chain's CDR3 is CASSSTGTTNEKLFF. In nucleotides, the CDR3 is TGTGCCAGCAGTTCCACCGGGACAACTAATGAAAAACTGTTTTTT.

V is TRBV15 and J is TRBJ2-1; 10 bases are shared with TRBD2. V lost 0 bases to trimming and J lost 4 bases; unmatched junction nucleotides: 3. Germline V gives CDR1 LNHNV, CDR2 YYDKDF (reference sequence). This CDR3 has 16 residues. In DNA form, the CDR3 reads TGTGCCACCAGCAGAGATGCTAGCGGGGGATACAATGAGCAGTTCTTC. It encodes CATSRDASGGYNEQFF.

The chain couples TRBV11-2 to TRBJ2-3, with no clear D. CDR3 length: 14 amino acids. The V gene lost 3 bases and the J gene lost 7 bases, with 14 bases spanning the gap. Looked up from germline, CDR1 is SGHAT and CDR2 is FQNNGV. The CDR3 DNA is TGTGCCAGCAGCTTGGGCCTAGAAGGAAATACGCAGTATTTT. Translated, it gives CASSLGLEGNTQYF.